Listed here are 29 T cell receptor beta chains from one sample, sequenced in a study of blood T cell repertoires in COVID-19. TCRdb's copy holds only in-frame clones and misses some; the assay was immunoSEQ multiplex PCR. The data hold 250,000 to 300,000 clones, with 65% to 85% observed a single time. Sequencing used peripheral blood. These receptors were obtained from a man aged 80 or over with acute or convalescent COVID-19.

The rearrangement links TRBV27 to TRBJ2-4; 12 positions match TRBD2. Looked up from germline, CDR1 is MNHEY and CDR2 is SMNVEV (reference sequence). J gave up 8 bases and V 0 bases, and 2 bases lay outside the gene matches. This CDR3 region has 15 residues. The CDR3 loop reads CASSLSTSGSYIQYF. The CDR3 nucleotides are TGTGCCAGCAGTTTATCGACTAGCGGGAGTTACATTCAGTACTTC.

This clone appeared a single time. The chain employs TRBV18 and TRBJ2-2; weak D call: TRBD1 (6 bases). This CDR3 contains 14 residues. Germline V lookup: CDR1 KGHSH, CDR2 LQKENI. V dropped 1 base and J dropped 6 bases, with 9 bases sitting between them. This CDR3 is CASSPRQGSGELFF. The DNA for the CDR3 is TGTGCCAGCTCACCACGGCAGGGGTCCGGGGAGCTGTTTTTT.

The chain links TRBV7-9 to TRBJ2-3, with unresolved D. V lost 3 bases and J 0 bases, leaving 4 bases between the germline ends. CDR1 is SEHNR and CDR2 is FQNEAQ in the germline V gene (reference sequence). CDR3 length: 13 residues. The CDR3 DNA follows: TGTGCCAGCAGCTTCGGGAGCACAGATACGCAGTATTTT. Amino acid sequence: CASSFGSTDTQYF.

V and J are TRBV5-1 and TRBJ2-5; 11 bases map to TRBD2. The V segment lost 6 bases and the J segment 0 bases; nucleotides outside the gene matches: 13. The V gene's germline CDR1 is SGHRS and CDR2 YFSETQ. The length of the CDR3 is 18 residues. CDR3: CASTLGLAGLTYQETQYF. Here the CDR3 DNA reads TGCGCCAGCACTCTCGGACTAGCGGGCCTAACGTACCAAGAGACCCAGTACTTC.

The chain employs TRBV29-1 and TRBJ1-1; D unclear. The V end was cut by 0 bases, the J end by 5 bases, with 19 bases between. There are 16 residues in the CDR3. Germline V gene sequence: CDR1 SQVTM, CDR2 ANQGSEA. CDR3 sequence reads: CSVEDPTTRVRTEAFF. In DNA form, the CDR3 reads TGCAGCGTTGAAGATCCTACGACCCGAGTGAGGACTGAAGCTTTCTTT.

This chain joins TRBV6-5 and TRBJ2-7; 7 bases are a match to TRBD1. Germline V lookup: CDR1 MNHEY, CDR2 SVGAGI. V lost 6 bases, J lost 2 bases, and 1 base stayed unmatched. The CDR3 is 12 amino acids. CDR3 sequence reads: CASRTGPYEQYF. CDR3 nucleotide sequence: TGTGCCAGCAGGACAGGGCCCTACGAGCAGTACTTC.

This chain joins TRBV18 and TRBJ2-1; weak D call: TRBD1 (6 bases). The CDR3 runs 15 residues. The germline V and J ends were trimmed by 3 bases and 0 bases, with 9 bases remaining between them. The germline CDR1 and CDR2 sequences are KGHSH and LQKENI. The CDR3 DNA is TGTGCCAGCTCACCGGGACAAGGCTCCTACAATGAGCAGTTCTTC. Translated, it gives CASSPGQGSYNEQFF.

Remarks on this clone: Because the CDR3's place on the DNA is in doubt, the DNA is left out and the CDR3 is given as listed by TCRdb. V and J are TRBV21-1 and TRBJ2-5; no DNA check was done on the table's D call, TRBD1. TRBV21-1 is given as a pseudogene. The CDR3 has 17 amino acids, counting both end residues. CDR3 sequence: CASSKGFFGQGDVTQYF.

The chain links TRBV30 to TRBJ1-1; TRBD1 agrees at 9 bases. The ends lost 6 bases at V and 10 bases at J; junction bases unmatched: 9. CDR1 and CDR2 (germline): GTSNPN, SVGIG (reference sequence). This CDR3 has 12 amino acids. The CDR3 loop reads CACQGPGQGAFF. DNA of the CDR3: TGTGCCTGCCAAGGTCCGGGACAGGGAGCTTTCTTT.

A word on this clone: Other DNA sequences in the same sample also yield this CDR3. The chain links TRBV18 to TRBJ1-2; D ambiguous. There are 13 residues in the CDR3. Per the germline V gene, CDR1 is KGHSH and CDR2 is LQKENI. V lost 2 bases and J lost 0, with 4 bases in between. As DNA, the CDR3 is TGTGCCAGCTCACCAGACTCTAACTATGGCTACACCTTC. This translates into CASSPDSNYGYTF. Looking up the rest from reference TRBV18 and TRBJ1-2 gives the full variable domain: NAGVMQNPRHLVRRRGQEARLRCSPMKGHSHVYWYRQLPEEGLKFMVYLQKENIIDESGMPKERFSAEFPKEGPSILRIQQVVRGDSAAYFCASSPDSNYGYTFGSGTRLTVV.

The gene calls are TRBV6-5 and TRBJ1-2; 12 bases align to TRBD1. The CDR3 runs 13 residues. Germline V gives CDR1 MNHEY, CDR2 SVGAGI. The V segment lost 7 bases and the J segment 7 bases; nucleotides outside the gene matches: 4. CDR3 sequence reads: CASKGQGAFGYTF. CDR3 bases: TGTGCCAGCAAGGGACAGGGGGCGTTTGGCTACACCTTC.

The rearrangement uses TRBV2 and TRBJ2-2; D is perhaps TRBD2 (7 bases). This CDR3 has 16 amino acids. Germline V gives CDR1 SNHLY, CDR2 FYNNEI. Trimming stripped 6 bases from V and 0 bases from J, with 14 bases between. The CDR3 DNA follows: TGTGCCAGCAGGGGGGGGACATCATCGAACACCGGGGAGCTGTTTTTT. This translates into CASRGGTSSNTGELFF.

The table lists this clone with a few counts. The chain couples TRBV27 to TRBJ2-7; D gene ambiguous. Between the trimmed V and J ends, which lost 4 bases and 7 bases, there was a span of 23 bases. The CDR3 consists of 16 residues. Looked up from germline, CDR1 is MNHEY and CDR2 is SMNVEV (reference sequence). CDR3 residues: CASSWQASPHAREQYF. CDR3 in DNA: TGTGCCAGCAGTTGGCAGGCCAGCCCCCATGCGCGAGAGCAGTACTTC.

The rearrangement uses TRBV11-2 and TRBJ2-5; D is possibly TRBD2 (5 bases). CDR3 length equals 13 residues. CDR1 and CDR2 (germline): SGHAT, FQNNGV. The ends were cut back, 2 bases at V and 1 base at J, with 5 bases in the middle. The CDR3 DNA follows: TGTGCCAGCAGCTTACGGGGCCAAGAGACCCAGTACTTC. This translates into CASSLRGQETQYF.

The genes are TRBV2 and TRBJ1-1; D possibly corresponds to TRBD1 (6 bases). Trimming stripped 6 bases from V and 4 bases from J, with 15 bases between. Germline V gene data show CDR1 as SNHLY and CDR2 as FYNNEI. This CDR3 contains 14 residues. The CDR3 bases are TGTGCCAGCAGGGTACAGGGTCCCGGCACTGAAGCTTTCTTT. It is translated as CASRVQGPGTEAFF.

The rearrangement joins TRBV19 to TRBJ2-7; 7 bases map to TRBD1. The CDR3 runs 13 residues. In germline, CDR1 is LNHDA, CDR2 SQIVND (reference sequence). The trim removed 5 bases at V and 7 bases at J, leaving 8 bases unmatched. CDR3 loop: CASSAMTGREQYF. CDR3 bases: TGTGCCAGTAGTGCCATGACAGGGAGAGAGCAGTACTTC.

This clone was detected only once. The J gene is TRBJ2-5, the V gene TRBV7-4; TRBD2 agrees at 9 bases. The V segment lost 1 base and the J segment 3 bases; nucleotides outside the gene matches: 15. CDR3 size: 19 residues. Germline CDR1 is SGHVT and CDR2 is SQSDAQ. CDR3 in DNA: TGTGCCAGCAGCTTAGTGCGTCTAGCGGGGCCTAAACCAAAAGAGACCCAGTACTTC. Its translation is CASSLVRLAGPKPKETQYF.

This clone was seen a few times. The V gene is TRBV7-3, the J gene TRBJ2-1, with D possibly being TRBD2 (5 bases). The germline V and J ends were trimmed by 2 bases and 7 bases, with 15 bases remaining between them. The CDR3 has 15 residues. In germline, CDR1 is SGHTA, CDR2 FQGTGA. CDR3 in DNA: TGTGCCAGCAGCTTACTAGCCTCGGTTCGGAATGAGCAGTTCTTC. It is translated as CASSLLASVRNEQFF.

CDR3 coding DNA: TGTGCCAGAAGCTGGAAACTAGCGGAGAAGCTATCTACGCAGTATTTT. Its protein is CARSWKLAEKLSTQYF. The gene calls are TRBV5-3 and TRBJ2-3, with 8 bases identical to TRBD2. TRBV5-3 is filed as an ORF, its function uncertain. This CDR3 has 16 residues. V gave up 3 bases and J gave up 8 bases; unmatched junction bases: 14.

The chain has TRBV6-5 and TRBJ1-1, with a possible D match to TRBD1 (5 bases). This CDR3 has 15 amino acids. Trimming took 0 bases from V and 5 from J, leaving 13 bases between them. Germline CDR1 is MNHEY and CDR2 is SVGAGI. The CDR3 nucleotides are TGTGCCAGCAGTTACTCGTCGGAGGGGTCGACTGAAGCTTTCTTT. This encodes CASSYSSEGSTEAFF.

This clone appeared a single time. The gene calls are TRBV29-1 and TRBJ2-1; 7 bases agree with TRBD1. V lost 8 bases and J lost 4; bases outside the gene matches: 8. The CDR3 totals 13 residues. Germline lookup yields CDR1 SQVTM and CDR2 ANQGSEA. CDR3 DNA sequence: TGCAGCTCTAACCAGGGACAGTACAATGAGCAGTTCTTC. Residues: CSSNQGQYNEQFF.

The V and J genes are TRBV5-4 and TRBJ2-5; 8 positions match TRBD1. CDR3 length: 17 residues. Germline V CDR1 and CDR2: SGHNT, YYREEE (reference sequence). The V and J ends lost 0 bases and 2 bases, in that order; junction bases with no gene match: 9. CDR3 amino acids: CASSLGRTGSGQETQYF. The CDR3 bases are TGTGCCAGCAGCTTGGGTCGGACAGGGTCTGGGCAAGAGACCCAGTACTTC.

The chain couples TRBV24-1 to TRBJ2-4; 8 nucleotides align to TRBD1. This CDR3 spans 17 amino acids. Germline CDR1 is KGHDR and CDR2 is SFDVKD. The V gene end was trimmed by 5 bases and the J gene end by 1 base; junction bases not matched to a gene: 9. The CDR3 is CATSATTGGSAKNIQYF. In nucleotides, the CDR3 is TGTGCCACCAGTGCTACTACAGGGGGTAGCGCCAAAAACATTCAGTACTTC.

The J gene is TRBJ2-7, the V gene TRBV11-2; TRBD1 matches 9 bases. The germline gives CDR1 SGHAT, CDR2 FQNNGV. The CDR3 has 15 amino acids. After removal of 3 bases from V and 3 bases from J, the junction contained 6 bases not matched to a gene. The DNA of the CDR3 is TGTGCCAGCAGCTTGAAATGGGACAGGGACTACGAGCAGTACTTC. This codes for CASSLKWDRDYEQYF.

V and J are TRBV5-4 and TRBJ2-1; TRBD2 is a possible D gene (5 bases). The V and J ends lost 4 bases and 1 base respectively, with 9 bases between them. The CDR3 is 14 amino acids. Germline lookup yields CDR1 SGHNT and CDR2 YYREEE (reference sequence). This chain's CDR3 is CASSVEGSYNEQFF. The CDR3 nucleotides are TGTGCCAGCAGCGTCGAGGGTTCCTACAATGAGCAGTTCTTC.

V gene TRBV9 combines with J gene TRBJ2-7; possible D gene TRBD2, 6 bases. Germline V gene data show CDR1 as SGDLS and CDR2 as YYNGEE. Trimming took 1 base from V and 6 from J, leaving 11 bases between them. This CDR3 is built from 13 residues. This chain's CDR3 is CASSVNPAGEQYF. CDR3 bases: TGTGCCAGCAGCGTAAATCCAGCGGGCGAGCAGTACTTC.

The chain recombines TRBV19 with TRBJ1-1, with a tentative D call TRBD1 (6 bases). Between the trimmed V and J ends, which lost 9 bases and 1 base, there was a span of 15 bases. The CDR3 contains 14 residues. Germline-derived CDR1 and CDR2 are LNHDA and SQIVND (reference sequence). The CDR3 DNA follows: TGTGCCAGCGCTACAGGGCGCGGGAACACTGAAGCTTTCTTT. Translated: CASATGRGNTEAFF.

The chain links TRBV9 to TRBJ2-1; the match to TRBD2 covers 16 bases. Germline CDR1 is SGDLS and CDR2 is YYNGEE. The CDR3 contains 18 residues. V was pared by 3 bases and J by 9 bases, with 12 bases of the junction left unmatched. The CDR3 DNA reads TGTGCCAGCAGCGCTGACCCGGGACTAGCGGGGGGGCCTGTTGAGCAGTTCTTC. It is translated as CASSADPGLAGGPVEQFF.

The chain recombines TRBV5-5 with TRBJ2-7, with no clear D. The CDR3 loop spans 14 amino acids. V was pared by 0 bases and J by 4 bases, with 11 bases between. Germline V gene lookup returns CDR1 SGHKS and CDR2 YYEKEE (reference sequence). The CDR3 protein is CASSLGLDFYEQYF. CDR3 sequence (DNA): TGTGCCAGCAGCTTGGGTCTAGACTTTTACGAGCAGTACTTC.